This T cell receptor beta chain stems from a study of T cell repertoires in cytomegalovirus infection. Study-level background: Well-studied HLA-B-restricted CMV epitopes were used in the study alongside recently identified HLA-C-restricted ones. Findings and caveats of the study: Ex vivo responses were dominated by HLA-C-restricted CMV-specific TCR beta clonotypes.

The CDR3 has 13 amino acids. TCRdb ran MiXCR on the reads and lists one entry per CDR3 protein. The sample records about 830,000 distinct CDR3 sequences, around a third being singletons. With regard to this clonotype: The antigen is unknown. An end of the junction does not agree with germline; a read error may underlie this.

The rearrangement joins TRBV12-3 or TRBV12-4 to TRBJ2-1; D not resolved. Specimen: cultured CD8+ T cells from PBMCs, collected from culture after CMV antigen stimulation. This TCR was recovered from a human donor in good health (CMV status not recorded). Some clones in this sample may be carry-over from other donors' samples. The CDR3 bases are TGTGCCAACAGTTTGGGAAGTTACAATGAGCAGTTCTTC. Translated, it gives CANSLGSYNEQFF.